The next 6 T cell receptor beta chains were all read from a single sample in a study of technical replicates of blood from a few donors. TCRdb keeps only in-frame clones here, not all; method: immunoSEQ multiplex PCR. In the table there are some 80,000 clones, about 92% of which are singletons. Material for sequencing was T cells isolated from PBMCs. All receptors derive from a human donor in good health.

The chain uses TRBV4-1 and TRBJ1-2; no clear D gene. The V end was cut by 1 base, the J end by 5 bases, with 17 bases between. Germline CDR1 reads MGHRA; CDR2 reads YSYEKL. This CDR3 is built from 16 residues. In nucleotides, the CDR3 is TGCGCCAGCAGCCAAGCCTCCCGAATGAGGCTTTATGGCTACACCTTC. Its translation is CASSQASRMRLYGYTF.

The CDR3 sequence: CASSGGQGYQPQHF. The CDR3 DNA follows: TGTGCCAGCAGTGGCGGACAGGGGTATCAGCCCCAGCATTTT. This chain uses TRBV25-1 with TRBJ1-5; 9 bases match TRBD1. The V and J ends lost 4 bases and 5 bases, in that order; junction bases with no gene match: 3. This CDR3 has 14 amino acids. Looked up from germline, CDR1 is MGHDK and CDR2 is SYGVNS.

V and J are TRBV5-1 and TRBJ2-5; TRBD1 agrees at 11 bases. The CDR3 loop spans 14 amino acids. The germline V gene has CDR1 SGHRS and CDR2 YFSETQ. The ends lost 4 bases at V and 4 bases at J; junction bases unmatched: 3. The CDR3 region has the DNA TGCGCCAGCAGCGGGACAGGGGGTGGAGAGACCCAGTACTTC. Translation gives CASSGTGGGETQYF.

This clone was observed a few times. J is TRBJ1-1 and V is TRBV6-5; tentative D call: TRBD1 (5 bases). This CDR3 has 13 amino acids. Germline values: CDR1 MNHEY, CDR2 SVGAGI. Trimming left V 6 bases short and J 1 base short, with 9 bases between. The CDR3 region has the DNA TGTGCCAGCAGCTCCGGGGGGAACACTGAAGCTTTCTTT. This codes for CASSSGGNTEAFF.

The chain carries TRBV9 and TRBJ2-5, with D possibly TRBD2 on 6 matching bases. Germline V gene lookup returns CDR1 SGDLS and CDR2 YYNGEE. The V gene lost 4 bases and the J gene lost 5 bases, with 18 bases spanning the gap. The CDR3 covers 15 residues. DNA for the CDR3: TGTGCCAGCAGCTCAAGGGGACTCTCAGGGGAGACCCAGTACTTC. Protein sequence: CASSSRGLSGETQYF.

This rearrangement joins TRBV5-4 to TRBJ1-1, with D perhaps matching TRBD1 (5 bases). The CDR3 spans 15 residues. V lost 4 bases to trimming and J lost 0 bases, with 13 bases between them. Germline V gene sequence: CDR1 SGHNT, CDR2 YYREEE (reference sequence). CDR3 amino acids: CASSALRVVNTEAFF. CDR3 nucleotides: TGTGCCAGCAGCGCACTCAGGGTAGTGAACACTGAAGCTTTCTTT.